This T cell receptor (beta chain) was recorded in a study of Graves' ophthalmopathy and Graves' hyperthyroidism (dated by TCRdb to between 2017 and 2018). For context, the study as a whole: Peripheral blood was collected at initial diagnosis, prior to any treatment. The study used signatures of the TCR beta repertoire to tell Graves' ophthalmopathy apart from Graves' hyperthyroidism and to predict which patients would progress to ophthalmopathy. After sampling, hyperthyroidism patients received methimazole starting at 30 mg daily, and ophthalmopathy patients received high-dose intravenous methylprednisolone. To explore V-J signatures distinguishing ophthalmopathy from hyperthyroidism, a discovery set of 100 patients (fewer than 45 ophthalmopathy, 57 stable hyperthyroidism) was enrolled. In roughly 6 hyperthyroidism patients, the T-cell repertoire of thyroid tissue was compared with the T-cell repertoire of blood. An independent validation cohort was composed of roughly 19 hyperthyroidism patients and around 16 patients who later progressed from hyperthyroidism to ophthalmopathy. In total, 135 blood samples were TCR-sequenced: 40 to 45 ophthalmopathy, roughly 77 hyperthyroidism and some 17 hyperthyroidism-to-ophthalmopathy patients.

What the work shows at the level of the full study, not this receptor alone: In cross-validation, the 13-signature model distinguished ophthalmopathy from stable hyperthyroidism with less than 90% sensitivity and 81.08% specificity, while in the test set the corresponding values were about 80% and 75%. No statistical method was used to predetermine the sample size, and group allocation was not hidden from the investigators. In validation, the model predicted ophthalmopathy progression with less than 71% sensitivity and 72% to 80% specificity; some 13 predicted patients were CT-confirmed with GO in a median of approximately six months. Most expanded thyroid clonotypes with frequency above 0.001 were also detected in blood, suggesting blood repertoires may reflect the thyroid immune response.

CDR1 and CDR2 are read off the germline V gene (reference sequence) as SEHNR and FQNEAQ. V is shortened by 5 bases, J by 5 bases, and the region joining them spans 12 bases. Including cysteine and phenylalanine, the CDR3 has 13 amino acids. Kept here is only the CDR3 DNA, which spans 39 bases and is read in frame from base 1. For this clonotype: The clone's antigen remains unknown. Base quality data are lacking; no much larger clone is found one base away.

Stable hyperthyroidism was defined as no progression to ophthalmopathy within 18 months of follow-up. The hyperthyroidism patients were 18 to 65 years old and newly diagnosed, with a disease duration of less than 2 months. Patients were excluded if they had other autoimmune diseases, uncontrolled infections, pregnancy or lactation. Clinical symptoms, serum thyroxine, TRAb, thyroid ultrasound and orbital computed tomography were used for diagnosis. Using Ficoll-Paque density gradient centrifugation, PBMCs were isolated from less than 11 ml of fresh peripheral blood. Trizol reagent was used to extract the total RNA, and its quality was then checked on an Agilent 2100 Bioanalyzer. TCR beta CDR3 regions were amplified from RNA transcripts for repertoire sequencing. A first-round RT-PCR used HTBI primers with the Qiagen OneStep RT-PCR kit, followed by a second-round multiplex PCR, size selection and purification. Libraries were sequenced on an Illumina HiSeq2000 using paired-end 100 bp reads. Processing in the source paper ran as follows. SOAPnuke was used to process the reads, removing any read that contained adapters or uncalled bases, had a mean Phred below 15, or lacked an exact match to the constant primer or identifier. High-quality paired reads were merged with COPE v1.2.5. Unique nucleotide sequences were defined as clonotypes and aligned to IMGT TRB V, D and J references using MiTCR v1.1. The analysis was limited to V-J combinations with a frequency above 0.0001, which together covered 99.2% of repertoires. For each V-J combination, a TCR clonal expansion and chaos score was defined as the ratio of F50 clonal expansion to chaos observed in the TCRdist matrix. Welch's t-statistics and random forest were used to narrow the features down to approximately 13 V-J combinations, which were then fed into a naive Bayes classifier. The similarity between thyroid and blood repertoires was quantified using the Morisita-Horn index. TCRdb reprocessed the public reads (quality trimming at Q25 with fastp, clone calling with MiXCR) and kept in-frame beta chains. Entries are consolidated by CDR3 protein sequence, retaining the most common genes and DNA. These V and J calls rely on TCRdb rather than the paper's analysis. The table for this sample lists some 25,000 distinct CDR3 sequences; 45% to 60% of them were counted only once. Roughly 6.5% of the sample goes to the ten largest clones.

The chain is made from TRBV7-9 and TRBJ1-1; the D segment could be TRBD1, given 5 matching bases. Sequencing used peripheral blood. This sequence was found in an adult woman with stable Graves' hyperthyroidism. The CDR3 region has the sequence CASSRGAGTEAFF. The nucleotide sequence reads TGTGCCAGCAGCAGAGGGGCAGGGACTGAAGCTTTCTTT. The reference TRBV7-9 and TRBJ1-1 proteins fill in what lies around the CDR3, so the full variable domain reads DTGVSQNPRHKITKRGQNVTFRCDPISEHNRLYWYRQTLGQGPEFLTYFQNEAQLEKSRLLSDRFSAERPKGSFSTLEIQRTEQGDSAMYLCASSRGAGTEAFFGQGTRLTVV.